The T cell receptor beta chain described here comes from a study of control samples from healthy donors and cancer patients. CDR3 length: 11 amino acids. The germline V gene encodes CDR1 DFQATT and CDR2 SNEGSKA (reference sequence). Unmatched junction bases numbered 1, after V lost 6 bases and J lost 4 bases. Produced via immunoSEQ multiplex PCR; TCRdb's table is partial and in-frame only. Of tens of thousands of clones detected, about 92% appear once; the ten largest clones hold roughly 0.8%. Sequenced: PBMCs. The sequence was obtained from a man younger than 40 with colorectal cancer. This sequence joins TRBV20-1 and TRBJ2-7; 9 bases map to TRBD2. The CDR3 coding sequence is TGCAGTGCCGCGGGGGGGTACGAGCAGTACTTC. The encoded protein is CSAAGGYEQYF.